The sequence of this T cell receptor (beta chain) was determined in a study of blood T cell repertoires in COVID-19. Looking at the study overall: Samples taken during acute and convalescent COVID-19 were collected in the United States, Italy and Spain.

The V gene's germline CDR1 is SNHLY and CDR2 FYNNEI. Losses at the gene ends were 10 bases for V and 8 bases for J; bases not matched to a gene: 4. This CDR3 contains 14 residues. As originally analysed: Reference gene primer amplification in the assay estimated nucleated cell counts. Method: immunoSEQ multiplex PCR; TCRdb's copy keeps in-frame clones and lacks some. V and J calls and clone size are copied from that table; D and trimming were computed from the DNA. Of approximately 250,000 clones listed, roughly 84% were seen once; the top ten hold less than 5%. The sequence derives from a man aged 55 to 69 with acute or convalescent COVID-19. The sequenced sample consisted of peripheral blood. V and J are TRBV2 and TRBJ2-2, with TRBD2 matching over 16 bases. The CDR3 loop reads CATGLAGGPGELFF. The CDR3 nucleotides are TGTGCCACGGGACTAGCGGGGGGGCCTGGGGAGCTGTTTTTT.